Following are 26 T cell receptor beta chains from one sample sequenced in a study of T cell changes during pregnancy in multiple sclerosis. Here immunoSEQ multiplex PCR was the method, and the copy in TCRdb shows in-frame clones only, minus some. Among roughly 110,000 clones, about 90% were seen once, and the ten largest hold around 1.6%. Sequences were derived from peripheral blood, sampled before pregnancy. The receptor source for this set is a female donor with multiple sclerosis, enrolled in a pregnancy study.

The chain combines TRBV5-1 with TRBJ2-4, with 11 nucleotides matching TRBD2. Trimming at V came to 3 bases and at J to 6 bases, leaving 11 bases not matched to a gene. The CDR3 spans 17 residues. Germline V gene sequence: CDR1 SGHRS, CDR2 YFSETQ. Written as DNA, the CDR3 is TGCGCCAGCAGCTCGGGACTAGCGGTGGGGGAGAGAAACATTCAGTACTTC. This encodes CASSSGLAVGERNIQYF.

CDR3 bases: TGTGCCAGCAGTTTTCGACAGGCAGGGGAGCAGTTCTTC. Its protein product is CASSFRQAGEQFF. The chain recombines TRBV28 with TRBJ2-1; weak D call: TRBD1 (6 bases). In germline, CDR1 is MDHEN, CDR2 SYDVKM. V shed 3 bases and J shed 10 bases, with 13 bases lying between them. This CDR3 has 13 amino acids. Based on the CDR3 plus reference TRBV28 and TRBJ2-1, the full variable domain is DVKVTQSSRYLVKRTGEKVFLECVQDMDHENMFWYRQDPGLGLRLIYFSYDVKMKEKGDIPEGYSVSREKKERFSLILESASTNQTSMYLCASSFRQAGEQFFGPGTRLTVL.

The chain carries TRBV11-3 and TRBJ2-7; 10 bases are shared with TRBD1. Looked up from germline, CDR1 is SGHNT and CDR2 is YENEEA. Trimming took 3 bases from V and 4 from J; bases not matched to a gene: 3. The CDR3 contains 14 residues. CDR3 DNA sequence: TGTGCCAGCAGCTTGCCGGGACAGGGGTACGAGCAGTACTTC. Protein: CASSLPGQGYEQYF.

The V call is TRBV2, the J call TRBJ2-1, with 11 bases matching TRBD2. V was pared by 4 bases and J by 5 bases, with 4 bases of the junction left unmatched. Per the germline V gene, CDR1 is SNHLY and CDR2 is FYNNEI. The CDR3 loop spans 15 amino acids. CDR3 DNA sequence: TGTGCCAGCAGTGCTATAGCGGGAGGGCACAATGAGCAGTTCTTC. Its protein is CASSAIAGGHNEQFF.

V gene TRBV7-2 combines with J gene TRBJ1-5, with D perhaps TRBD1 (5 bases). The germline V and J ends were trimmed by 5 bases and 0 bases, with 8 bases remaining between them. The CDR3 spans 14 residues. CDR1 and CDR2 from the germline V gene are SGHTA and FQGNSA. Written as DNA, the CDR3 is TGTGCCAGCAGCAACCAGGGTAGCAATCAGCCCCAGCATTTT. This encodes CASSNQGSNQPQHF.

The chain joins TRBV5-1 to TRBJ2-5; D perhaps matches TRBD2 (6 bases). In germline, CDR1 is SGHRS, CDR2 YFSETQ. The CDR3 runs 12 residues. The V and J ends lost 3 bases and 6 bases respectively, with 9 bases between them. CDR3 sequence reads: CASSSAGQTQYF. The DNA of the CDR3 is TGCGCCAGCAGCTCGGCGGGGCAGACCCAGTACTTC.

This rearrangement joins TRBV5-1 to TRBJ1-4; 9 bases match TRBD1. Germline V gives CDR1 SGHRS, CDR2 YFSETQ. The V gene end was trimmed by 4 bases and the J gene end by 7 bases; junction bases not matched to a gene: 11. The CDR3 is made up of 16 amino acids. The CDR3 bases are TGCGCCAGCAGCCCGGGACAGGGAACAATAGGTGAAAAACTGTTTTTT. Translation gives CASSPGQGTIGEKLFF.

The rearrangement joins TRBV18 to TRBJ1-6, with 7 bases lining up with TRBD1. The J segment lost 10 bases and the V segment lost 8 bases, leaving 14 bases of the junction unmatched. CDR3 length: 15 residues. Germline V lookup: CDR1 KGHSH, CDR2 LQKENI. The CDR3 sequence is CASTLQTGRDSPLHF. Here the CDR3 DNA reads TGTGCCAGCACCCTCCAGACAGGGAGAGACTCACCCCTCCACTTT.

The CDR3 DNA reads TGTGCCAGCTCACCATTTCGGCAGGGGTCTGCTGAAGCTTTCTTT. This translates into CASSPFRQGSAEAFF. The chain is built from TRBV18 and TRBJ1-1; the D gene is possibly TRBD1 (6 bases). V lost 2 bases, J lost 6 bases, and 16 bases lay in between. The germline V gene encodes CDR1 KGHSH and CDR2 LQKENI. The CDR3 covers 15 residues.

This rearrangement joins TRBV6-5 to TRBJ1-4; D unclear. Germline V gene data show CDR1 as MNHEY and CDR2 as SVGAGI. Between the trimmed V and J ends, which lost 6 bases and 6 bases, there was a span of 8 bases. The CDR3 totals 12 residues. The CDR3 DNA reads as TGTGCCAGCAGCCTCGGGGATGAAAAACTGTTTTTT. Protein product: CASSLGDEKLFF.

This clone was detected only once. V and J are TRBV4-3 and TRBJ1-1; maybe TRBD1 (6 bases). Germline CDR1 LGHNA, CDR2 YSLEER. The length of the CDR3 is 16 residues. V shed 4 bases and J shed 4 bases, with 19 bases lying between them. This CDR3 is CASSLLQGSSSTEAFF. The CDR3 nucleotides are TGCGCCAGCAGCCTTTTACAGGGCTCATCAAGCACTGAAGCTTTCTTT.

This sequence joins TRBV28 and TRBJ2-7, with 11 bases fitting TRBD2. V was clipped by 5 bases and J by 2 bases; unmatched bases: 5. This CDR3 comprises 15 residues. Germline V gives CDR1 MDHEN, CDR2 SYDVKM. The CDR3 nucleotides are TGTGCCAGCAGTACCCAGGGACTAGCGGCCTACGAGCAGTACTTC. Its protein product is CASSTQGLAAYEQYF.

There are a few counts of this clone. V gene TRBV9 combines with J gene TRBJ2-5; no clear D gene. V lost 0 bases, J lost 0 bases, and 3 bases lay in between. CDR3 length: 13 amino acids. The germline V gene has CDR1 SGDLS and CDR2 YYNGEE. DNA for the CDR3: TGTGCCAGCAGCGTAGACAACCAAGAGACCCAGTACTTC. Protein: CASSVDNQETQYF.

The rearrangement links TRBV9 to TRBJ1-1, with a tentative D call TRBD1 (6 bases). CDR3 length: 14 residues. Trimming removed 4 bases at V and 4 bases at J, with 14 bases between. The germline V gene has CDR1 SGDLS and CDR2 YYNGEE. The CDR3 protein is CASSPSRGGTEAFF. In nucleotides, the CDR3 is TGTGCCAGCAGCCCGTCGAGGGGGGGCACTGAAGCTTTCTTT.

The V gene is TRBV18, the J gene TRBJ1-3, with TRBD1 matching 7 bases. Per germline, CDR1 KGHSH and CDR2 LQKENI. With 6 bases clipped from V and 0 bases from J, the junction kept 8 bases outside the gene matches. This CDR3 comprises 16 residues. This chain's CDR3 is CASSRVPGGSGNTIYF. CDR3 DNA: TGTGCCAGCTCTCGCGTACCAGGGGGCTCTGGAAACACCATATATTTT.

V is TRBV11-3 and J is TRBJ1-1; possible D gene TRBD1, 6 bases. Germline V gene data show CDR1 as SGHNT and CDR2 as YENEEA. V shed 3 bases and J shed 5 bases, with 10 bases lying between them. This CDR3 region has 13 residues. The CDR3, as DNA: TGTGCCAGCAGCTTTAGGGGGGGAACTGAAGCTTTCTTT. Translated, it gives CASSFRGGTEAFF.

CDR3 residues: CASSLEGGQGARNEKLFF. The CDR3 coding sequence is TGTGCCAGCAGCTTGGAAGGGGGACAGGGGGCCCGTAATGAAAAACTGTTTTTT. This rearrangement joins TRBV7-8 to TRBJ1-4, with TRBD1 matching over 12 bases. The V gene's germline CDR1 is SGHVS and CDR2 FQNEAQ. V was pared by 3 bases and J by 4 bases, with 9 bases of the junction left unmatched. The CDR3 covers 18 residues. Full variable domain (outside the CDR3, taken from reference TRBV7-8 and TRBJ1-4): GAGVSQSPRYKVAKRGQDVALRCDPISGHVSLFWYQQALGQGPEFLTYFQNEAQLDKSGLPSDRFFAERPEGSVSTLKIQRTQQEDSAVYLCASSLEGGQGARNEKLFFGSGTQLSVL.

The rearrangement uses TRBV2 and TRBJ2-7; 10 positions agree with TRBD1. Germline V lookup: CDR1 SNHLY, CDR2 FYNNEI. CDR3 length equals 14 residues. Trimming removed 4 bases from V and 3 bases from J; junction bases left unmatched: 3. Here the CDR3 reads CASSAGTGVYEQYF. Here the CDR3 DNA reads TGTGCCAGCAGTGCCGGGACAGGGGTCTACGAGCAGTACTTC. Combining the CDR3 with reference TRBV2 and TRBJ2-7 gives the whole variable domain EPEVTQTPSHQVTQMGQEVILRCVPISNHLYFYWYRQILGQKVEFLVSFYNNEISEKSEIFDDQFSVERPDGSNFTLKIRSTKLEDSAMYFCASSAGTGVYEQYFGPGTRLTVT.

The rearrangement uses TRBV30 and TRBJ1-4, with D possibly being TRBD1 (5 bases). The germline V gene has CDR1 GTSNPN and CDR2 SVGIG (reference sequence). The CDR3 covers 14 residues. The ends were cut back, 4 bases at V and 3 bases at J, with 12 bases in the middle. The CDR3 protein is CAWKYGTPNEKLFF. CDR3 DNA: TGTGCCTGGAAATACGGGACTCCTAATGAAAAACTGTTTTTT.

This clone was counted only a few times. The rearrangement links TRBV7-6 to TRBJ1-6, with D perhaps TRBD1 (5 bases). Looked up from germline, CDR1 is SGHVS and CDR2 is FNYEAQ. The CDR3 runs 14 residues. V was clipped by 5 bases and J by 9 bases, with 14 bases between them. The DNA for the CDR3 is TGTGCCAGCAGCCCGGCGGGGCGGGGTTCACCCCTCCACTTT. This gives the protein CASSPAGRGSPLHF.

The chain employs TRBV7-2 and TRBJ2-3, with a possible D match to TRBD2 (5 bases). CDR1 is SGHTA, CDR2 FQGNSA, per germline. There are 16 residues in the CDR3. V gave up 4 bases and J gave up 2 bases, with 16 bases separating them. This chain's CDR3 is CASSSPSKVYTDTQYF. The CDR3 nucleotides are TGTGCCAGCAGCTCGCCTAGCAAGGTCTACACAGATACGCAGTATTTT.

V gene TRBV20-1 combines with J gene TRBJ2-3, with D unclear. Between the trimmed V and J ends, which lost 7 bases and 6 bases, there was a span of 11 bases. This CDR3 region has 11 residues. Germline CDR1 reads DFQATT; CDR2 reads SNEGSKA (reference sequence). Written as DNA, the CDR3 is TGCAGTGGCCTAATCACGGATACGCAGTATTTT. It encodes CSGLITDTQYF.

The chain has TRBV2 and TRBJ2-1; a weak D match, TRBD1 (5 bases). V shed 5 bases and J shed 7 bases, with 18 bases lying between them. CDR1 and CDR2 from the germline V gene are SNHLY and FYNNEI. The CDR3 spans 15 residues. The CDR3 here is CASSNGQGFGNEQFF. DNA for the CDR3: TGTGCCAGCAGTAATGGGCAGGGTTTTGGGAATGAGCAGTTCTTC.

The rearrangement links TRBV27 to TRBJ2-1; tentatively, D is TRBD2 (7 bases). V was pared by 2 bases and J by 2 bases, with 10 bases between. The CDR3 spans 15 residues. Germline-derived CDR1 and CDR2 are MNHEY and SMNVEV (reference sequence). The CDR3 nucleotides are TGTGCCAGCAGTTTAAGGGGGGGGGCCTACAATGAGCAGTTCTTC. Translation gives CASSLRGGAYNEQFF.

The V call is TRBV6-1, the J call TRBJ1-5; D unresolved. The V gene's germline CDR1 is MNHNS and CDR2 SASEGT. Between the trimmed V and J ends, which lost 5 bases and 6 bases, there was a span of 11 bases. The length of the CDR3 is 13 residues. The DNA of the CDR3 is TGTGCCAGCAGTAGAGAGCGAAGTCAGCCCCAGCATTTT. It is translated as CASSRERSQPQHF.

The gene calls are TRBV27 and TRBJ1-1; D is possibly TRBD1 (5 bases). Trimming removed 6 bases at V and 4 bases at J, with 15 bases between. CDR1 and CDR2 (germline): MNHEY, SMNVEV (reference sequence). The CDR3 contains 14 residues. The CDR3 DNA reads TGTGCCAGCAGCGCAGGGCAGAAATCCACTGAAGCTTTCTTT. This codes for CASSAGQKSTEAFF.